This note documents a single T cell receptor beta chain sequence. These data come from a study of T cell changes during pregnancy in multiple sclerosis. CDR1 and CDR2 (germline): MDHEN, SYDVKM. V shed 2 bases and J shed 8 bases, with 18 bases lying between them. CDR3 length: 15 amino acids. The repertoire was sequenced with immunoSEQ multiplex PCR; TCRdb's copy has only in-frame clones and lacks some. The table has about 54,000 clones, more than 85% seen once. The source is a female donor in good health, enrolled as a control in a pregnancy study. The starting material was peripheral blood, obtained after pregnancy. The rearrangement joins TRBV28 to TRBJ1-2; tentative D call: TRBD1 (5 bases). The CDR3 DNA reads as TGTGCCAGCAGTTTACCTTCCGGCAGGGTGGTCGGCTACACCTTC. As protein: CASSLPSGRVVGYTF.